The 9 T cell receptor beta chains listed next were all sequenced from one sample in a study of blood T cell repertoires in COVID-19 (dated by TCRdb to 2018 to 2021). The library was prepared using the immunoSEQ multiplex PCR assay. The clones in this table, taken by TCRdb from immuneACCESS, are in-frame only. Not every clone is retained; where verified, under half of the shortfall comes from an unresolved V gene, and the cause of the rest is unknown. For this sample there are under 300,000 clones; 75% to 95% appear just once. The ten largest clones capture under 2.5% of the sample. Sequenced sample: PBMCs or T cells enriched from blood (not recorded which). These receptors were obtained from a woman aged 18-29 years who had recovered from COVID-19.

The chain's CDR3 is CASSPTGQGQPQHF. CDR3 DNA: TGTGCCAGCAGTCCTACCGGGCAGGGCCAGCCCCAGCATTTT. This chain links TRBV2 with TRBJ1-5; D may be TRBD1 (5 bases). Germline V gene lookup returns CDR1 SNHLY and CDR2 FYNNEI. This CDR3 has 14 residues. Trimming removed 5 bases at V and 7 bases at J, with 15 bases between.

This clone showed up just a few times. The V gene is TRBV10-1, the J gene TRBJ1-3; maybe TRBD1 (6 bases). The CDR3 length is 15 residues. Germline V gene lookup returns CDR1 WNHNN and CDR2 SYGVQD (reference sequence). V lost 4 bases and J lost 1, with 11 bases in between. CDR3 coding DNA: TGCGCCAGCAGTGTGGACAGTTATTCTGGAAACACCATATATTTT. This gives the protein CASSVDSYSGNTIYF.

The rearrangement joins TRBV10-2 to TRBJ1-6; TRBD1 agrees at 9 bases. This CDR3 spans 16 amino acids. V lost 5 bases to trimming and J lost 3 bases; unmatched junction nucleotides: 5. Germline CDR1 and CDR2: WSHSY and SAAADI. The CDR3 DNA reads as TGCGCCAGCAGTACCACAGGGGGCAACTATAATTCACCCCTCCACTTT. Translating gives CASSTTGGNYNSPLHF.

This clone was counted a single time. The CDR3 loop reads CASSLGTSEPYTDTQYF. CDR3 coding DNA: TGTGCCAGCAGCCTTGGGACTAGCGAACCCTACACAGATACGCAGTATTTT. This sequence joins TRBV11-3 and TRBJ2-3; TRBD2 matches at 10 bases. With V trimmed by 5 bases and J by 2 bases, 10 bases remained unmatched. CDR1 SGHNT and CDR2 YENEEA come from the germline V gene. This CDR3 has 17 amino acids.

The rearrangement links TRBV7-2 to TRBJ2-3; tentative D call: TRBD2 (6 bases). This CDR3 is built from 15 residues. Between the trimmed V and J ends, which lost 1 base and 3 bases, there was a span of 11 bases. The germline V gene has CDR1 SGHTA and CDR2 FQGNSA. The CDR3 DNA reads as TGTGCCAGCAGCTTAGGCCCGGGGGTAACAGATACGCAGTATTTT. Its protein product is CASSLGPGVTDTQYF.

The rearrangement links TRBV30 to TRBJ1-1, with a possible D match to TRBD1 (6 bases). This CDR3 has 17 amino acids. The V and J ends lost 0 bases and 4 bases respectively, with 21 bases between them. Per germline, CDR1 GTSNPN and CDR2 SVGIG (reference sequence). CDR3 loop: CAWSVSPQGTGITEAFF. Written as DNA, the CDR3 is TGTGCCTGGAGTGTAAGTCCGCAGGGGACCGGGATCACTGAAGCTTTCTTT.

CDR3 protein: CASSPQEGLSTDTQYF. In nucleotides, the CDR3 is TGTGCCAGCAGCCCCCAGGAGGGCTTAAGCACAGATACGCAGTATTTT. The gene calls are TRBV7-2 and TRBJ2-3; tentatively, D is TRBD2 (6 bases). The germline V and J ends were trimmed by 5 bases and 0 bases, with 15 bases remaining between them. The CDR3 covers 16 residues. Germline lookup yields CDR1 SGHTA and CDR2 FQGNSA.

The genes are TRBV12-1 and TRBJ1-2. TRBV12-1 is assigned pseudogene status. There are 15 residues in the CDR3. The CDR3 region is CASNLTGNLFYGYTF. CDR3 in DNA: TGTGCCAGCAATCTGACGGGAAATTTATTCTATGGCTACACCTTC.

The gene calls are TRBV28 and TRBJ2-1; 7 nucleotides align to TRBD2. CDR1 is MDHEN and CDR2 is SYDVKM in the germline V gene. V was clipped by 6 bases and J by 8 bases; unmatched bases: 7. This CDR3 region has 13 residues. In nucleotides, the CDR3 is TGTGCCAGCAGGGGGGGGGTCGGTGATGAGCAGTTCTTC. Protein: CASRGGVGDEQFF.